This T cell receptor (beta chain) was retrieved from a study of T-cell memory formation after mild COVID-19 (dated by TCRdb to the early 2020s). Study-level background: TCR sequence clusters from the two donors were largely donor specific. T-cell clones expanding and contracting after mild COVID-19 in a couple of donors were tracked by longitudinal TCRalpha and TCRbeta repertoire sequencing. Two young, previously healthy adult volunteers made up the cohort, one male and one female.

Sequencing used an Illumina NovaSeq 6000. Using 5'RACE with constant-segment primers, TCRalpha and TCRbeta cDNA libraries were constructed, with sample barcodes and unique molecular identifiers added in the process. Trizol reagent was used to extract RNA from every sample. Library amplification was performed in two PCR steps, and a second sample barcode and Illumina TruSeq adapters were introduced in the second step. The libraries were sequenced on an Illumina NovaSeq using 2 x 150 bp paired-end reads. Per the original workflow: With migec v1.2.7, reads were demultiplexed and then collapsed into UMI-guided consensus sequences. Using mixcr v2.1.11, the UMI consensuses were aligned to TRA and TRB V and J templates and assembled into clonotypes. A clonotype was counted as expanded or contracted only if both edgeR and NoisET called the change significant, with noise models trained on biological replicates. For edgeR calls, the cutoffs were a false discovery rate-adjusted p below 0.01 and a log2 fold-change threshold of 1. PCA with hierarchical clustering of max-normalized trajectories of the 1000 most abundant clonotypes was used as exploratory dynamics analysis. Each responding clone was given a CD4 or CD8 phenotype based on the CD4+ and CD8+ repertoires, which had been sequenced separately. TCRdb reprocessed the public reads (quality trimming at Q25 with fastp, clone calling with MiXCR) and kept in-frame beta chains. Each CDR3 protein gets just one entry, which takes the most common genes and DNA from the rows behind it. In this record, the V and J calls reflect TCRdb's handling and not the investigators' own analysis. Within this sample are 300,000 to 350,000 distinct CDR3 sequences, with 15% to 20% of them counted one time only. Under 25% of the sample belongs to the ten largest clones.

From cysteine to phenylalanine, the CDR3 is 15 amino acids long. Only the CDR3 region is kept as DNA, spanning 45 bases read in frame from base 1. At the junction V is shortened by 2 bases and J by 8 bases; bases outside the gene matches: 10. CDR1 and CDR2 (GTSNPN, SVGIG) derive from the germline V gene (reference sequence). PBMCs were isolated by Ficoll-Paque density gradient centrifugation. The full study reports these points: Balanced CD4/CD8 phenotypes were observed for clones contracting from day 15 to 85, whereas a bias towards CD4+ was observed for a second wave of clones expanding from day 15 to 37. The second-wave clones that peaked on day 37 were not confirmed to be SARS-CoV-2 specific. Some responding clones were detected in pre-infection memory, suggesting pre-existing cross-reactive memory T cells joined the SARS-CoV-2 response. Contracting CD4+ clones turned up mainly in the CM and EM memory subsets, whereas EMRA was where CD8+ clones were enriched. Only two mild cases were covered in the study, and larger cohorts including severe cases with pre-infection samples were considered necessary.

About this clonotype: Its antigen is not yet known. Within one base of it there is no much larger clone, and no base qualities were kept.

Rearrangement joined TRBV30 to TRBJ2-1; 9 nucleotides in the junction match TRBD2. The material sequenced was PBMCs or a T cell subset sorted from them (not recorded which). The receptor was derived from a young man who had mild COVID-19 (a few samples of this study predate the infection). The sample titles of this study are shuffled in the database, so cell type and time point are left out; the donor was told from shared clones. The CDR3 region: CAWSNKGLAADEQFF. At the DNA level, the sequence is TGTGCCTGGAGTAATAAGGGACTAGCTGCCGATGAGCAGTTCTTC.